This T cell receptor (beta chain) emerged from a study of shared T cell receptors in the human thymus (dated by TCRdb to the early 2020s). Concerning the study at large: The study examined how self-reactive, shared T-cell receptor alpha chains are generated in the human thymus.

With regard to this clone: Its antigen specificity is not known. It has no much larger one-base neighbor in the sample; base qualities were not kept.

The CDR3 numbers 13 residues from cysteine through phenylalanine. The sequence is cut down to CDR3 DNA, 39 bases in frame from base 1. The germline V and J ends show losses of 5 bases and 4 bases respectively, and no gene match explains 4 bases of the junction. Taken from the germline V gene, the CDR1 and CDR2 loops are MDHEN and SYDVKM. The method was the immunoSEQ multiplex PCR assay. TCRdb took over this immuneACCESS table, retaining in-frame rearrangements with V and J assigned. Such tables are incomplete; in checked studies, under half of the missing clones stem from an unresolved V gene, and the remainder is unexplained. Across this sample there are about 610,000 clones, with 70% to 90% seen only once. The ten largest clones take up around 0.01% of the sample. The same specimen was also included in a second study, on human thymus T cells. As the second paper documents: In Finland, the donors were immunologically healthy infants who were having open corrective cardiac surgery for congenital heart defects. Thymus tissue was obtained as surgical resects removed during corrective cardiac surgery. Biased V and J gene segment usage appeared to be present in both thymic and peripheral blood repertoires. The related research found that thymic TCR repertoires overlapped highly between unrelated individuals. The study used under 10 infant thymus samples plus four related peripheral blood samples to characterize TCR alpha and beta repertoires. The cohort included several male and two female infants, with donor ages spanning 7 to 244 days. Thymocytes were mechanically released from the tissue and were stored as pellets of about 9-33 million cells at -70 degrees C. A QIAsymphony instrument was used to extract genomic DNA from frozen cell pellets. Using the immunoSEQ multiplex PCR assay, the TCRB and TCRAD loci were amplified from a standardized quantity of quality-controlled genomic DNA. The amplicons spanned the V(D)J region and were long enough to cover the CDR3 and allow V and J genes to be identified. The commercial immunoSEQ service was used to sequence amplicons on an Illumina platform. Corrections for primer bias and sequencing errors followed previously described methods, while TCRAD and TCRB definitions were based on the IMGT database. The repertoires were analysed using immunoSEQ Analyzer 3.0 and VDJTools for basic statistics, V/J segment usage, diversity estimates, rarefaction and pairwise overlap. Diversity was estimated with Chao1, ChaoE, Efron-Thisted, Shannon and inverse Simpson indices, and also on datasets down-sampled to the smallest sample. Repertoire overlap was assessed by strict matching of CDR3 nucleotide sequence, V gene and J gene, and clustering was done by Jaccard-based multidimensional scaling. On average, thymus samples yielded roughly 770,000 unique TCRB clonotypes, whereas blood samples yielded about 84,000.

Sequencing used thymocytes. This clonotype was sampled from a boy younger than two with a congenital heart defect. Donor details come from another sample of the same person, matched by shared clones. This sequence uses TRBV28 and TRBJ2-7, and TRBD1 aligns with 8 junction nucleotides. The DNA is TGTGCCAGCAGTCCACGGGACAGGTACGAGCAGTACTTC. It encodes CASSPRDRYEQYF. Extended through the reference TRBV28 and TRBJ2-7 proteins, this CDR3 yields the full variable domain: DVKVTQSSRYLVKRTGEKVFLECVQDMDHENMFWYRQDPGLGLRLIYFSYDVKMKEKGDIPEGYSVSREKKERFSLILESASTNQTSMYLCASSPRDRYEQYFGPGTRLTVT.